Following are 2 T cell receptor beta chains from one sample sequenced in a study of T-cell memory formation after mild COVID-19. TCRdb called the 5' RACE reads again in MiXCR, with one record for every CDR3 protein. The table has around 200,000 distinct CDR3 sequences, roughly a tenth seen once; the top ten hold under 3.5%. Input material: PBMCs or a T cell subset sorted from them (not recorded which). The receptor set was obtained from a man aged 18 to 30 who had mild COVID-19 (a few samples of this study predate the infection). Cell type and time point are not known.

This clonotype came up a few times. The chain employs TRBV18 and TRBJ1-3, with no clear D. The V and J ends lost 1 base and 0 bases respectively, with 4 bases between them. The germline V gene encodes CDR1 KGHSH and CDR2 LQKENI. CDR3 length: 14 residues. In DNA form, the CDR3 reads TGTGCCAGCTCACCACTCGGCTCTGGAAACACCATATATTTT. Translating it yields CASSPLGSGNTIYF.

Here the CDR3 reads CSVGFDHEQFF. CDR3 coding DNA: TGCAGCGTTGGGTTCGACCATGAGCAGTTCTTC. The chain combines TRBV29-1 with TRBJ2-1; D call uncertain. Germline-derived CDR1 and CDR2 are SQVTM and ANQGSEA. Trimming pared 4 bases from V and 8 bases from J, leaving 9 bases between. The CDR3 has 11 amino acids.